The 2 T cell receptor beta chains below come from one sample, sequenced in a study of blood T cells in healthy people across ages. A J-beta primer mix and a sample-barcoded 5' primer were used in a second PCR of roughly 6 to 12 cycles. Each CDR3 protein gets one entry after TCRdb re-called the 5' RACE reads with MiXCR. The sample includes about 1.1 million distinct CDR3 sequences, around two fifths of them seen just once. Specimen: blood. Every receptor here comes from a man between 18 and 29 years old in good health.

This clonotype has only a few counts. The chain is built from TRBV5-1 and TRBJ2-3, with D perhaps matching TRBD2 (5 bases). CDR3 length: 16 amino acids. The V gene lost 4 bases and the J gene lost 5 bases, with 20 bases spanning the gap. Germline V gives CDR1 SGHRS, CDR2 YFSETQ. The CDR3 sequence is CASSHGEISSGDTQYF. CDR3 bases: TGCGCCAGCAGCCACGGGGAGATATCATCAGGAGATACGCAGTATTTT.

The chain is built from TRBV4-3 and TRBJ2-1; no firm D call. The germline V gene encodes CDR1 LGHNA and CDR2 YSLEER. Trimming pared 3 bases from V and 8 bases from J, leaving 14 bases between. This CDR3 has 14 residues. The CDR3, as DNA: TGCGCCAGCAGCCACACACTTCATGTGGATGAGCAGTTCTTC. It codes for CASSHTLHVDEQFF.